The 4 T cell receptor beta chains reported below all come from one sample, sequenced in a study of blood T cell repertoires in COVID-19. Here immunoSEQ multiplex PCR was the method, and the copy in TCRdb shows in-frame clones only, minus some. The profile shows over 95,000 clones, roughly 84% of them singletons. The sequenced sample was peripheral blood. The receptors originated from a man between 70 and 80 years old with active or convalescent COVID-19.

The rearrangement uses TRBV12-3 or TRBV12-4 and TRBJ2-3; TRBD2 might be the D (5 bases). The CDR3 consists of 12 residues. The V gene lost 3 bases and the J gene lost 9 bases, with 10 bases spanning the gap. The CDR3 DNA reads as TGTGCCAGCAGTTTCGGGAAAGCGACGCAGTATTTT. Its protein product is CASSFGKATQYF.

This chain joins TRBV6-5 and TRBJ2-3; 12 positions match TRBD1. Trimming took 8 bases from V and 8 from J; bases not matched to a gene: 11. The length of the CDR3 is 15 residues. The germline CDR1 and CDR2 sequences are MNHEY and SVGAGI. CDR3 region: CASFPGTGGLSTQYF. DNA for the CDR3: TGTGCCAGCTTCCCCGGGACAGGGGGCTTGAGTACGCAGTATTTT.

V is TRBV2 and J is TRBJ1-2; D not resolved. The CDR3 spans 14 residues. Per germline, CDR1 SNHLY and CDR2 FYNNEI. The ends were cut back, 6 bases at V and 2 bases at J, with 13 bases in the middle. The CDR3, as DNA: TGTGCCAGCAGCCCGGGAACTAGGAACTATGGCTACACCTTC. It is translated as CASSPGTRNYGYTF.

The rearrangement uses TRBV11-2 and TRBJ1-2, with 8 bases aligning to TRBD1. Per the germline V gene, CDR1 is SGHAT and CDR2 is FQNNGV. This CDR3 is built from 15 residues. V gave up 4 bases and J gave up 1 base; unmatched junction bases: 5. Written as DNA, the CDR3 is TGTGCCAGCAGCTCACAGGGGGGGATTAACTATGGCTACACCTTC. It encodes CASSSQGGINYGYTF.